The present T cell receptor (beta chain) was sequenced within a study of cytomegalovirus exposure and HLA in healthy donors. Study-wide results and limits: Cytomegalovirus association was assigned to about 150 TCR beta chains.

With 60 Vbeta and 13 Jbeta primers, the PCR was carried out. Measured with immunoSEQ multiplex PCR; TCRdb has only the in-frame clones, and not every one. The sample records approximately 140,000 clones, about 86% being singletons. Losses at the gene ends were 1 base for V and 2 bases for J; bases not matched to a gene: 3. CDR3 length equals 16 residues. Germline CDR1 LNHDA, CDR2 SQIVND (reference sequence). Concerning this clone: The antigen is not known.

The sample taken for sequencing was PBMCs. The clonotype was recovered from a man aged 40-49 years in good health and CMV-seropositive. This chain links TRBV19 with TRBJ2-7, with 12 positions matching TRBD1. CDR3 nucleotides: TGTGCCAGTAGTATAGCGGGACAGGGGGCAACCTACGAGCAGTACTTC. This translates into CASSIAGQGATYEQYF.